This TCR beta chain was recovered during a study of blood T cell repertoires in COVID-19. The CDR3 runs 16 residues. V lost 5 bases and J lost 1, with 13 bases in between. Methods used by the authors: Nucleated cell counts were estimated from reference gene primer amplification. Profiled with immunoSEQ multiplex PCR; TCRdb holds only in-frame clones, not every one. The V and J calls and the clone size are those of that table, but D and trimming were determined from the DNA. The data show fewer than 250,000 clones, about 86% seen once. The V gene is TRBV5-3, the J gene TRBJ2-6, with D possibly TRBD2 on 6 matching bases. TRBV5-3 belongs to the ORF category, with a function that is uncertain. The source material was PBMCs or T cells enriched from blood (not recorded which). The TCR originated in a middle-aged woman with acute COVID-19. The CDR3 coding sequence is TGTGCCAGAAGTTTACTTCGGGGGTCTGGGGCCAACGTCCTGACTTTC. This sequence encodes CARSLLRGSGANVLTF.